These 13 T cell receptor beta chains were all obtained from the same sample, sequenced in a study of cytotoxic CD8 clonotypes in ibrutinib-treated CLL. Profiling relied on immunoSEQ multiplex PCR, and the TCRdb table lists in-frame clones only, not all of them. Of 150,000 or so clones detected, approximately 85% appear once; the ten largest clones hold under 2.5%. The sample here was PBMCs, taken after 24 months of ibrutinib treatment. These receptors originate from a human donor with chronic lymphocytic leukemia.

V usage is TRBV4-1 and J usage is TRBJ2-4, with 7 bases matching TRBD2. This CDR3 spans 18 amino acids. Unmatched junction bases numbered 11, after V lost 2 bases and J lost 1 base. Looked up from germline, CDR1 is MGHRA and CDR2 is YSYEKL. The CDR3 nucleotides read TGCGCCAGCAGCCAACTCGGCGGGGGAGGGGCGGCCAAAAACATTCAGTACTTC. Amino acids: CASSQLGGGGAAKNIQYF.

The rearrangement uses TRBV2 and TRBJ2-7; D might be TRBD1 (5 bases). The germline CDR1 and CDR2 sequences are SNHLY and FYNNEI. Trimming took 0 bases from V and 2 from J, leaving 14 bases between them. The CDR3 is made up of 16 amino acids. This chain's CDR3 is CASSEAGAVAAYEQYF. The CDR3 region has the DNA TGTGCCAGCAGTGAAGCAGGGGCCGTCGCCGCCTACGAGCAGTACTTC. The full variable domain, completed using reference TRBV2 and TRBJ2-7, is EPEVTQTPSHQVTQMGQEVILRCVPISNHLYFYWYRQILGQKVEFLVSFYNNEISEKSEIFDDQFSVERPDGSNFTLKIRSTKLEDSAMYFCASSEAGAVAAYEQYFGPGTRLTVT.

This chain links TRBV28 with TRBJ2-3, with TRBD2 identical over 9 bases. Germline V gene sequence: CDR1 MDHEN, CDR2 SYDVKM. The CDR3 is 17 amino acids. V trimming: 6 bases; J trimming: 1 base; junction bases outside the gene matches: 11. The CDR3 is CASRPVSGRSGTDTQYF. CDR3 DNA sequence: TGTGCCAGCAGGCCTGTAAGCGGGAGGTCGGGCACAGATACGCAGTATTTT.

The J gene is TRBJ2-5, the V gene TRBV6-5; 10 bases are shared with TRBD2. The CDR3 is made up of 15 amino acids. V shed 8 bases and J 5 bases; nucleotides not matched to a gene: 11. Germline CDR1 is MNHEY and CDR2 is SVGAGI. CDR3 sequence: CASPRPSGSTETQYF. Written as DNA, the CDR3 is TGTGCCAGCCCGAGGCCTAGCGGGAGTACGGAGACCCAGTACTTC.

Here the CDR3 DNA reads TGTGCCAGCAGCTTATTTACTAGTCGTTACAATGAGCAGTTCTTC. This encodes CASSLFTSRYNEQFF. The rearrangement uses TRBV11-2 and TRBJ2-1; possibly TRBD2 for D (5 bases). Deletions cut 2 bases from V and 4 bases from J, with 12 bases between. Germline V gives CDR1 SGHAT, CDR2 FQNNGV. The CDR3 covers 15 residues.

The gene calls are TRBV18 and TRBJ2-7, with TRBD2 matching 7 bases. Per germline, CDR1 KGHSH and CDR2 LQKENI. The CDR3 is made up of 13 amino acids. V was clipped by 6 bases and J by 2 bases; unmatched bases: 4. CDR3 sequence: CASSPGTTYEQYF. CDR3 DNA sequence: TGTGCCAGCTCCCCTGGGACTACCTACGAGCAGTACTTC.

The DNA of the CDR3 is TGTGCCAGCAGCTTAAGCGCCAGAAACTATGGCTACACCTTC. It translates to CASSLSARNYGYTF. This chain uses TRBV7-3 with TRBJ1-2; D is uncertain. The germline V and J ends were trimmed by 1 base and 2 bases, with 8 bases remaining between them. The CDR3 runs 14 residues. The germline gives CDR1 SGHTA, CDR2 FQGTGA.

J is TRBJ1-4 and V is TRBV10-3, with 9 bases aligning to TRBD1. V was clipped by 2 bases and J by 6 bases; unmatched bases: 1. The CDR3 has 14 residues. Looked up from germline, CDR1 is ENHRY and CDR2 is SYGVKD. The CDR3 region is CAISEGQGHEKLFF. The CDR3 DNA reads TGTGCCATCAGTGAGGGACAGGGGCATGAAAAACTGTTTTTT.

This chain connects TRBV5-4 to TRBJ2-3; D perhaps matches TRBD2 (6 bases). Germline CDR1 reads SGHNT; CDR2 reads YYREEE (reference sequence). V lost 1 base to trimming and J lost 1 base, with 10 bases between them. The CDR3 sequence is 15 residues long. Here the CDR3 reads CASSLYASGTDTQYF. The CDR3, as DNA: TGTGCCAGCAGCTTGTACGCTAGCGGCACAGATACGCAGTATTTT.

The gene calls are TRBV18 and TRBJ2-3; D is ambiguous. Between the trimmed V and J ends, which lost 3 bases and 7 bases, there was a span of 8 bases. CDR1 is KGHSH, CDR2 LQKENI, per germline. The CDR3 totals 12 residues. The CDR3 coding sequence is TGTGCCAGCTCACCCCCAGATAATACGCAGTATTTT. Its protein is CASSPPDNTQYF.

This chain joins TRBV9 and TRBJ2-7, with D perhaps TRBD1 (6 bases). This CDR3 has 15 amino acids. Germline values: CDR1 SGDLS, CDR2 YYNGEE. V lost 4 bases and J 9 bases, leaving 23 bases between the germline ends. The CDR3 sequence is CASSPEVGGWRRQYF. The DNA for the CDR3 is TGTGCCAGCAGCCCAGAGGTAGGGGGTTGGCGGCGGCAGTACTTC.

This clone came up a few times. The chain uses TRBV7-6 and TRBJ2-7; D might be TRBD1 (5 bases). CDR3 length: 14 amino acids. CDR1 and CDR2 (germline): SGHVS, FNYEAQ. The V gene lost 4 bases and the J gene lost 3 bases, with 13 bases spanning the gap. CDR3 nucleotides: TGTGCCAGCAGCTCCGGTGCAGGGAACTACGAGCAGTACTTC. This codes for CASSSGAGNYEQYF.

This clone is a singleton in its sample. The chain uses TRBV6-5 and TRBJ1-6, with TRBD1 as a possible D gene (5 bases). Germline loops: CDR1 MNHEY, CDR2 SVGAGI. The germline V and J ends were trimmed by 7 bases and 13 bases, with 11 bases remaining between them. The CDR3 runs to 11 residues. CDR3 DNA sequence: TGTGCCAGCACCCGGGGGGGGCCCCTCCACTTT. Translated: CASTRGGPLHF.